The 21 T cell receptor beta chains reported below all come from one sample, sequenced in a study of Graves' ophthalmopathy and Graves' hyperthyroidism. From RNA, the CDR3 regions of TCR beta chains were amplified and sequenced. The workflow started with a first-round RT-PCR run with HTBI primers and then moved on to a second-round multiplex PCR. TCRdb recomputed calls from the multiplex PCR reads with MiXCR, one row per CDR3 protein. Among about 700,000 distinct CDR3 sequences, roughly 41% were seen once, and the ten largest hold 44%. The sample was peripheral blood. These receptors all come from an adult man with Graves' ophthalmopathy.

This clonotype has a count of ten or more. In DNA, the CDR3 is TGCAGCGTGCTTACAGCAACTAATGAAAAACTGTTTTTT. It translates to CSVLTATNEKLFF. V gene TRBV29-1 combines with J gene TRBJ1-4; D is undetermined. The CDR3 totals 13 residues. Germline V gene data show CDR1 as SQVTM and CDR2 as ANQGSEA. V lost 6 bases, J lost 0 bases, and 8 bases lay in between.

This clonotype was seen only a few times. The chain links TRBV7-8 to TRBJ2-5, with 8 bases matching TRBD2. CDR3 length: 15 amino acids. The germline V gene encodes CDR1 SGHVS and CDR2 FQNEAQ. After removal of 3 bases from V and 5 bases from J, the junction contained 8 bases not matched to a gene. The DNA of the CDR3 is TGTGCCAGCAGCTTGCCGGGGGGGCCAGGCGAGACCCAGTACTTC. Encoded protein: CASSLPGGPGETQYF.

This clonotype was observed at least ten times. CDR3 amino acids: CATSRGGDRGQETQYF. CDR3 DNA: TGTGCCACCAGCAGAGGTGGGGACAGGGGACAAGAGACCCAGTACTTC. The rearrangement uses TRBV15 and TRBJ2-5, with 10 bases lining up with TRBD1. V dropped 1 base and J dropped 2; count of bases not matched to a gene: 4. This CDR3 contains 16 residues. Germline CDR1 is LNHNV and CDR2 is YYDKDF (reference sequence).

The CDR3 DNA is TGTGCCAGCAGCTTTAAGGGACGCCGGGTCGGGTACGAGCAGTACTTC. It is translated as CASSFKGRRVGYEQYF. The chain links TRBV7-3 to TRBJ2-7; perhaps D is TRBD1 or TRBD2 (5 bases each). This CDR3 has 16 residues. CDR1 SGHTA and CDR2 FQGTGA come from the germline V gene. V lost 3 bases to trimming and J lost 4 bases, with 19 bases between them. Supplemented by reference TRBV7-3 and TRBJ2-7, the full variable domain reads GAGVSQTPSNKVTEKGKYVELRCDPISGHTALYWYRQSLGQGPEFLIYFQGTGAADDSGLPNDRFFAVRPEGSVSTLKIQRTERGDSAVYLCASSFKGRRVGYEQYFGPGTRLTVT.

As to this clonotype: The junction and the germline gene differ at one end; a read error may be behind it. This rearrangement joins TRBV10-3 to TRBJ2-2; 9 nucleotides align to TRBD1. Germline CDR1 ENHRY, CDR2 SYGVKD. This CDR3 is 16 amino acids long. The CDR3 region is CASSLNRGRNTGELFF. The DNA for the CDR3 is TGTGCCAGCAGTTTAAACAGGGGGCGCAACACCGGGGAGCTGTTTTTT.

This rearrangement joins TRBV20-1 to TRBJ1-5, with a tentative D call TRBD1 (6 bases). The CDR3 is 13 amino acids. V lost 3 bases, J lost 3 bases, and 9 bases lay in between. Germline V gene data show CDR1 as DFQATT and CDR2 as SNEGSKA (reference sequence). CDR3 DNA sequence: TGCAGTGCTAGTCCGGGACACAATCAGCCCCAGCATTTT. This translates into CSASPGHNQPQHF.

This clonotype came up many times. The chain joins TRBV12-3 or TRBV12-4 to TRBJ2-7; 8 bases align to TRBD1. The CDR3 has 13 amino acids. J was trimmed by 5 bases and V by 6 bases; bases with no gene match: 6. This CDR3 is CASSPGQGNEQYF. For the CDR3, the DNA is TGTGCCAGCAGCCCTGGACAGGGAAACGAGCAGTACTTC.

In its sample, this clonotype was seen many times. A read error may account for a junction end that differs from germline. The chain combines TRBV10-3 with TRBJ1-2; 9 bases fit TRBD1. CDR1 and CDR2 (germline): ENHRY, SYGVKD. CDR3 size: 14 residues. In DNA form, the CDR3 reads TGTGCCAGCAGTCGAACCGGGACAGGGTCGTCAGGCACCTTC. As protein: CASSRTGTGSSGTF.

The genes are TRBV25-1 and TRBJ2-2, with unresolved D. The CDR3 runs 12 residues. V dropped 6 bases and J dropped 6 bases, with 8 bases sitting between them. The germline V gene encodes CDR1 MGHDK and CDR2 SYGVNS. The CDR3 DNA reads TGTGCCAGCAGCCAACTACCCGGGGAGCTGTTTTTT. Its protein is CASSQLPGELFF.

As for this clonotype: Mismatch with germline at one junction end may stem from a read error. Written as DNA, the CDR3 is TGTGCCATCAGTGACGGGAGAGATAATCCACCCCTCCACTTT. Its protein is CAISDGRDNPPLHF. The chain recombines TRBV10-3 with TRBJ1-6; no definite D call. The CDR3 length is 14 residues. CDR1 is ENHRY and CDR2 is SYGVKD in the germline V gene.

This clonotype has ten or more counts. V gene TRBV29-1 combines with J gene TRBJ2-6, with 8 bases matching TRBD1. Per the germline V gene, CDR1 is SQVTM and CDR2 is ANQGSEA. The trim removed 4 bases at V and 0 bases at J, leaving 2 bases unmatched. The CDR3 consists of 15 residues. The CDR3 bases are TGCAGCGTTGGACAGGGGCTCTCTGGGGCCAACGTCCTGACTTTC. Amino acids: CSVGQGLSGANVLTF.

With regard to this clonotype: At one end, the junction sequence differs from germline, possibly due to a read error. The gene calls are TRBV5-1 and TRBJ2-2, with no clear D. The CDR3 extends over 14 amino acids. From germline, CDR1 is SGHRS and CDR2 YFSETQ. The CDR3 loop reads CASSPGRVRGELFF. CDR3 in DNA: TGTGCCAGCAGCCCTGGGCGCGTTCGGGGGGAGCTGTTTTTT.

This chain joins TRBV20-1 and TRBJ1-5, with 9 nucleotides matching TRBD1. This CDR3 spans 19 amino acids. CDR1 and CDR2 from the germline V gene are DFQATT and SNEGSKA (reference sequence). J gave up 0 bases and V 6 bases, and 18 bases lay outside the gene matches. CDR3 nucleotide sequence: TGCAGTGCCACCAAGACGGGTACAGGGGGCATCAATAGCAATCAGCCCCAGCATTTT. Translated, it gives CSATKTGTGGINSNQPQHF.

As concerns this clonotype: This may stem from a read error, because a much larger clone lies one nucleotide away. This rearrangement joins TRBV19 to TRBJ1-1; D gene uncertain. Looked up from germline, CDR1 is LNHDA and CDR2 is SQIVND (reference sequence). CDR3 length equals 13 residues. V gave up 8 bases and J gave up 4 bases, with 14 bases separating them. CDR3 sequence: CASGTGLSTEAFF. The CDR3 nucleotides are TGTGCCAGTGGTACCGGACTGAGCACTGAAGCTTTCTTT.

The chain uses TRBV20-1 and TRBJ1-2, with TRBD1 matching over 7 bases. CDR1 is DFQATT, CDR2 SNEGSKA, per germline (reference sequence). With 4 bases clipped from V and 6 bases from J, the junction kept 17 bases outside the gene matches. CDR3 length equals 16 residues. In nucleotides, the CDR3 is TGCAGTGCTAAATCACCTGAACACGGACAGGTTGATGGCTACACCTTC. Protein sequence: CSAKSPEHGQVDGYTF.

Points on this clonotype: A much larger clonotype is one base distant, so this may be a read error. The V and J genes are TRBV7-8 and TRBJ2-2; D is unresolved. Germline V lookup: CDR1 SGHVS, CDR2 FQNEAQ. Trimming cost V 5 bases and J 9 bases, with 13 bases left between them. CDR3 size: 13 residues. CDR3 residues: CASSRGRGRELFF. For the CDR3, the DNA is TGTGCCAGCAGCCGAGGTCGCGGCAGGGAGCTGTTTTTT.

This clonotype was seen only a few times. This rearrangement joins TRBV12-3 or TRBV12-4 to TRBJ2-5, with D perhaps TRBD1 (6 bases). This CDR3 has 15 residues. The V end lost 4 bases, the J end lost 2 bases, and 14 bases lay between the germline ends. The CDR3, as DNA: TGTGCCAGCAGTTCCCTGCATAGGGGGCAAGAGACCCAGTACTTC. Amino acid sequence: CASSSLHRGQETQYF.

The chain joins TRBV4-3 to TRBJ2-3; TRBD2 matches at 10 bases. The CDR3 is 14 residues long. V lost 10 bases, J lost 3 bases, and 7 bases stayed unmatched. Per germline, CDR1 LGHNA and CDR2 YSLEER. The CDR3 nucleotides are TGCGCCACCTCGCTAGCGGGGGTGACAGATACGCAGTATTTT. Translation gives CATSLAGVTDTQYF.

In this sample, this clonotype turned up many times. The chain carries TRBV10-3 and TRBJ1-1; no firm D call. The V gene's germline CDR1 is ENHRY and CDR2 SYGVKD. This CDR3 has 13 amino acids. The germline V and J ends were trimmed by 3 bases and 7 bases, with 12 bases remaining between them. CDR3: CAISDNKGREAFF. CDR3 coding DNA: TGTGCCATCAGTGATAACAAAGGGCGTGAAGCTTTCTTT.

The V gene is TRBV7-9, the J gene TRBJ1-4; D perhaps matches TRBD1 (5 bases). CDR1 SEHNR and CDR2 FQNEAQ come from the germline V gene (reference sequence). V shed 5 bases and J shed 3 bases, with 16 bases lying between them. The CDR3 is made up of 16 amino acids. This CDR3 is CASSQADGGANEKLFF. In DNA form, the CDR3 reads TGTGCCAGCAGCCAAGCCGACGGGGGGGCTAATGAAAAACTGTTTTTT.

This clonotype appeared a few times. The rearrangement uses TRBV20-1 and TRBJ1-4, with no clear D. Trimming stripped 6 bases from V and 7 bases from J, with 12 bases between. Germline CDR1 reads DFQATT; CDR2 reads SNEGSKA (reference sequence). CDR3 length equals 12 residues. CDR3 region: CSAIPSGEKLFF. The CDR3 nucleotides read TGCAGTGCCATACCATCGGGTGAAAAACTGTTTTTT.